This TCR beta chain was obtained from a study of blood T cell repertoires in COVID-19. Study at large: Samples of COVID-19 (acute and convalescent) were obtained from the United States, Italy and Spain. In each case, the material was cDNA or gDNA derived from T cells, B-cell-depleted T cells, or PBMCs.

TCRdb keeps only in-frame clones here, not all; method: immunoSEQ multiplex PCR. The table lists about 230,000 clones, roughly 90% of them singletons. The ends were cut back, 3 bases at V and 0 bases at J, with 4 bases in the middle. The CDR3 covers 13 residues. Germline V CDR1 and CDR2: SGHTA, FQGNSA. The sequence was obtained from a woman under 40 with acute COVID-19. The chain joins TRBV7-2 to TRBJ2-3; D is unclear. Sequencing was carried out using PBMCs or T cells enriched from blood (not recorded which). CDR3 in DNA: TGTGCCAGCAGCTTGCAGAGCACAGATACGCAGTATTTT. Its translation is CASSLQSTDTQYF.